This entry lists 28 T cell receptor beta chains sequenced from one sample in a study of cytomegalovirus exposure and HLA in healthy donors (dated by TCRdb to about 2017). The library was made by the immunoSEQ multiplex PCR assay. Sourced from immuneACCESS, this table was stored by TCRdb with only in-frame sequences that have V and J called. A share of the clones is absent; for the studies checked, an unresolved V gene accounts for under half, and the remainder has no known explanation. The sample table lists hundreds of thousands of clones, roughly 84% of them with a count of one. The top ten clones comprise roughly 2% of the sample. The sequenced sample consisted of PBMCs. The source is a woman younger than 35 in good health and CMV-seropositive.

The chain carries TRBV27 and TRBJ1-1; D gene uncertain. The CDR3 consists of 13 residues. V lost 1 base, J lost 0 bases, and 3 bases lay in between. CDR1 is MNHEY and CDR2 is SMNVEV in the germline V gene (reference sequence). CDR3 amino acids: CASSLFMNTEAFF. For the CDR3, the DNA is TGTGCCAGCAGTTTATTTATGAACACTGAAGCTTTCTTT.

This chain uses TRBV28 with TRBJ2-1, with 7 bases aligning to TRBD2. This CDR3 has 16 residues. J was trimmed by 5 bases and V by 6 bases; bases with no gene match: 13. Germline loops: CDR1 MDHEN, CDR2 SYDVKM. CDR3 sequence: CASRSSTSVRNNEQFF. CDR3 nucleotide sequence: TGTGCCAGCAGATCTTCTACTAGCGTTAGGAACAATGAGCAGTTCTTC.

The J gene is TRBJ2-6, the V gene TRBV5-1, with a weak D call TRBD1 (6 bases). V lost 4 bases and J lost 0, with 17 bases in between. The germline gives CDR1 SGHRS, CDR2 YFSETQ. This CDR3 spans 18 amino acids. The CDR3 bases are TGCGCCAGCAGCCCTACACAGGGTTTTTACTCTGGGGCCAACGTCCTGACTTTC. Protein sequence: CASSPTQGFYSGANVLTF.

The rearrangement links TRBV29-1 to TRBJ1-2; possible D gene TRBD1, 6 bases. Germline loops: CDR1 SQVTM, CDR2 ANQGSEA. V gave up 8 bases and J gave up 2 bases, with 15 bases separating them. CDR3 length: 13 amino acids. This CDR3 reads CSTGGRGNYGYTF. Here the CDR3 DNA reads TGCAGCACCGGGGGGAGGGGGAACTATGGCTACACCTTC.

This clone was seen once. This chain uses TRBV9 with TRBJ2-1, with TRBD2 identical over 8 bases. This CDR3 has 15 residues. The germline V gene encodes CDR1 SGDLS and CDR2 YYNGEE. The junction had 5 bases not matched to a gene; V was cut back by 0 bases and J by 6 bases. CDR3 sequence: CASSVGLAGSNEQFF. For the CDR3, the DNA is TGTGCCAGCAGCGTAGGGCTAGCGGGCAGCAATGAGCAGTTCTTC.

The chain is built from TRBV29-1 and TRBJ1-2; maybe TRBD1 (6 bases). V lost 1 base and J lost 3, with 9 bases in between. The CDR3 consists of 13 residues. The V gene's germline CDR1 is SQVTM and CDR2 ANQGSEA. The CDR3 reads CSVEGAGDYGYTF. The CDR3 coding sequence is TGCAGCGTTGAAGGGGCAGGGGACTATGGCTACACCTTC.

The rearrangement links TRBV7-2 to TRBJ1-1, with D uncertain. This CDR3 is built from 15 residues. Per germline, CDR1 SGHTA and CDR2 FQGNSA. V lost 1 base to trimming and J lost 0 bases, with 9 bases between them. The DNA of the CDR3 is TGTGCCAGCAGCTTAGACCTGGGCGTGAACACTGAAGCTTTCTTT. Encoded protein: CASSLDLGVNTEAFF.

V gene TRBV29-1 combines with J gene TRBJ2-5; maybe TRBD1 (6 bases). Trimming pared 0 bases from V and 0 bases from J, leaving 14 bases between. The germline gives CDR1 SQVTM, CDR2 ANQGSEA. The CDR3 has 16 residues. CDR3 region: CSVEDPGQTYQETQYF. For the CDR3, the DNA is TGCAGCGTTGAAGATCCGGGACAAACGTACCAAGAGACCCAGTACTTC. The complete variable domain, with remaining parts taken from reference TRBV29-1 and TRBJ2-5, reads SAVISQKPSRDICQRGTSLTIQCQVDSQVTMMFWYRQQPGQSLTLIATANQGSEATYESGFVIDKFPISRPNLTFSTLTVSNMSPEDSSIYLCSVEDPGQTYQETQYFGPGTRLLVL.

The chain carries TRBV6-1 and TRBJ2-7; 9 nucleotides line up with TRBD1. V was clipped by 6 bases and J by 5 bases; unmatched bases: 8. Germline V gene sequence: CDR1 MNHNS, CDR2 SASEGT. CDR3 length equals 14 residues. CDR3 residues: CASSSPGQGHEQYF. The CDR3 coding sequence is TGTGCCAGCAGCTCGCCGGGACAGGGTCACGAGCAGTACTTC.

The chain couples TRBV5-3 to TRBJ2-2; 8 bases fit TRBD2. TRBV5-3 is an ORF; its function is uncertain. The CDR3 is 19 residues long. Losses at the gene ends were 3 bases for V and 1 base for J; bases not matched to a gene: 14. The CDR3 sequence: CARSCRVPGLGMNTGELFF. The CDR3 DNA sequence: TGTGCCAGAAGCTGTCGAGTACCGGGACTAGGGATGAACACCGGGGAGCTGTTTTTT.

CDR3 residues: CSVLVRPHFSEQFF. CDR3 bases: TGCAGCGTTCTAGTGAGGCCTCATTTCAGTGAGCAGTTCTTC. This rearrangement joins TRBV29-1 to TRBJ2-1; D call uncertain. V was shortened by 5 bases and J by 9 bases, with 20 bases between the two germline ends. The length of the CDR3 is 14 residues. Germline V gene data show CDR1 as SQVTM and CDR2 as ANQGSEA.

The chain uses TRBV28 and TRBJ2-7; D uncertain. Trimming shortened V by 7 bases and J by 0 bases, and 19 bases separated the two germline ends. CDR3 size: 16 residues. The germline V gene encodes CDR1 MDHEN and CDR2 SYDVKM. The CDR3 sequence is CASTSSDSLASYEQYF. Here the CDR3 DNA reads TGTGCCAGCACCTCATCCGACTCTTTGGCCTCCTACGAGCAGTACTTC. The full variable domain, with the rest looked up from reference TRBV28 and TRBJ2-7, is DVKVTQSSRYLVKRTGEKVFLECVQDMDHENMFWYRQDPGLGLRLIYFSYDVKMKEKGDIPEGYSVSREKKERFSLILESASTNQTSMYLCASTSSDSLASYEQYFGPGTRLTVT.

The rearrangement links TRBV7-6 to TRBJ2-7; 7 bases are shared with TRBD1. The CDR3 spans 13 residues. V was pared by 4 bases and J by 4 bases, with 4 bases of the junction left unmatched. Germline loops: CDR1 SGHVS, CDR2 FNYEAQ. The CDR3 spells CASSWGQFYEQYF. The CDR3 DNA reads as TGTGCCAGCAGCTGGGGACAGTTTTACGAGCAGTACTTC.

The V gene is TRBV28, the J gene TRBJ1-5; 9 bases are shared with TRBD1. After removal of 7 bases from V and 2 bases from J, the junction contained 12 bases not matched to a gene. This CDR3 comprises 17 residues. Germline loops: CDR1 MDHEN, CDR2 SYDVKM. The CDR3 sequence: CASTPRGGTGRNQPQHF. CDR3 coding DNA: TGTGCCAGCACCCCCCGAGGTGGGACAGGGCGCAATCAGCCCCAGCATTTT.

CDR3 region: CASSEVGVNTEAFF. CDR3 in DNA: TGTGCCAGCAGTGAGGTCGGGGTGAACACTGAAGCTTTCTTT. The V and J genes are TRBV2 and TRBJ1-1; D is unresolved. Germline assignment: CDR1 SNHLY and CDR2 FYNNEI. V was shortened by 3 bases and J by 0 bases, with 8 bases between the two germline ends. There are 14 residues in the CDR3.

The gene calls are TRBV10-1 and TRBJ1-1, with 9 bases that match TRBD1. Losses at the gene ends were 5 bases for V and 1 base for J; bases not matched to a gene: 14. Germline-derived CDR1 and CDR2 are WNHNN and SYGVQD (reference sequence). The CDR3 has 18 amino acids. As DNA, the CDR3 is TGCGCCAGCAGTTCCACCGGGACAGGGACGTTCTCGAACACTGAAGCTTTCTTT. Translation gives CASSSTGTGTFSNTEAFF.

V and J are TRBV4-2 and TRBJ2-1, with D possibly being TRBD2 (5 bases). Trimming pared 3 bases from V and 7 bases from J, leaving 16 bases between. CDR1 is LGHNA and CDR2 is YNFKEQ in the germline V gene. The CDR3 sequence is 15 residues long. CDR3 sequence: CASSHEGRSSNEQFF. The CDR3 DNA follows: TGTGCCAGCAGCCATGAGGGTAGGTCGTCAAATGAGCAGTTCTTC.

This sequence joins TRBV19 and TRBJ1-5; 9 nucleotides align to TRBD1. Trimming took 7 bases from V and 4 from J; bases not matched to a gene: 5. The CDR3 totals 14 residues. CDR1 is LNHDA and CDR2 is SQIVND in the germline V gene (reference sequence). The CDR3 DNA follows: TGTGCCAGTAATGGGGACAGGGAAAATCAGCCCCAGCATTTT. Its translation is CASNGDRENQPQHF.

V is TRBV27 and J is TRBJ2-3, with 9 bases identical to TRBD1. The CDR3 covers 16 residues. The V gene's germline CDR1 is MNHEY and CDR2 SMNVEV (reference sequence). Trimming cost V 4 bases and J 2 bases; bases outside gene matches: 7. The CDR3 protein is CASSSGQGPPTDTQYF. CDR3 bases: TGTGCCAGCAGTTCGGGACAGGGTCCTCCCACAGATACGCAGTATTTT.

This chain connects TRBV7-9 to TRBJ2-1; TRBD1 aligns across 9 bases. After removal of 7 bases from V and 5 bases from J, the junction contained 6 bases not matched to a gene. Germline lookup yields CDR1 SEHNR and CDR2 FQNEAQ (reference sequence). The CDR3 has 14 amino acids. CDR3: CASNLDRGNNEQFF. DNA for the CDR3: TGTGCCAGCAATTTGGACAGGGGCAACAATGAGCAGTTCTTC.

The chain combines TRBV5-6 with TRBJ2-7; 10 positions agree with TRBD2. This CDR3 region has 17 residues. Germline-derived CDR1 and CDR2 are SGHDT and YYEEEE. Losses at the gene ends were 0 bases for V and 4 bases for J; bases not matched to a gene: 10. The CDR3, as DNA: TGTGCCAGCAGCTTGGGTTGGGTAGCGGGAGGACTTTACGAGCAGTACTTC. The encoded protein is CASSLGWVAGGLYEQYF.

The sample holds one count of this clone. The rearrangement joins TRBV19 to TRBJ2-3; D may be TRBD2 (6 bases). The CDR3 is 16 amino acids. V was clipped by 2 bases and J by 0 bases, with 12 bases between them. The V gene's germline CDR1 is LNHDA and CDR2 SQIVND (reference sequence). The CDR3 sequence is CASSIWWEESTDTQYF. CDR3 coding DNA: TGTGCCAGTAGTATATGGTGGGAGGAAAGCACAGATACGCAGTATTTT.

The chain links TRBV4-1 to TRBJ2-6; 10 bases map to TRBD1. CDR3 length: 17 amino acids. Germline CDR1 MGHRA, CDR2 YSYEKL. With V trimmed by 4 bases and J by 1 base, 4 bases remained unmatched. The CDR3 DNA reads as TGCGCCAGCAGCCGGCCGGGACAGGGGTCTGGGGCCAACGTCCTGACTTTC. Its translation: CASSRPGQGSGANVLTF.

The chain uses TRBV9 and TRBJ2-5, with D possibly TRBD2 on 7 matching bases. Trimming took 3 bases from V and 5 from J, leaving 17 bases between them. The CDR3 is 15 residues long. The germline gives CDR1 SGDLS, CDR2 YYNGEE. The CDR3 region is CASSAGRGFTETQYF. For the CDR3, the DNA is TGTGCCAGCAGCGCGGGGAGGGGGTTCACGGAGACCCAGTACTTC.

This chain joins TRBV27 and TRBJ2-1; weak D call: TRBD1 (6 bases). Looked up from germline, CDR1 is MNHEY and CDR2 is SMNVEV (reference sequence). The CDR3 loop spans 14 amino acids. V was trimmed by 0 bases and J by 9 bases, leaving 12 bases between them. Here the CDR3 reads CASSLSIQGIEQFF. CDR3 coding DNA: TGTGCCAGCAGTTTATCGATACAGGGTATTGAGCAGTTCTTC.

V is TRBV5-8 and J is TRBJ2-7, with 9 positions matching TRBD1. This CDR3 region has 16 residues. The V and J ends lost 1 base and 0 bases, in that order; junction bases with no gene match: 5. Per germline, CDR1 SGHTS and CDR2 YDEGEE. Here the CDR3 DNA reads TGTGCCAGCAGCTTGCCCGGGACAGGGAACTCCTACGAGCAGTACTTC. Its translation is CASSLPGTGNSYEQYF.

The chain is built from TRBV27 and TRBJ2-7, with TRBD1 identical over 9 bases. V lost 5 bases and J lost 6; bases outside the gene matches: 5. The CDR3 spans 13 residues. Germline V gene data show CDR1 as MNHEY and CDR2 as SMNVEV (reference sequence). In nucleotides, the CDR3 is TGTGCCAGCAGTCCGGGGACAGGGAGCGAGCAGTACTTC. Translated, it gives CASSPGTGSEQYF.

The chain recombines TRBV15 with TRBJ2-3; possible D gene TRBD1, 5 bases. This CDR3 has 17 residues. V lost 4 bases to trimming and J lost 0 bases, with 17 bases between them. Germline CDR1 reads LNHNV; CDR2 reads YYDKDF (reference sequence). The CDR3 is CATSTCLQGTSTDTQYF. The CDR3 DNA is TGTGCCACCAGCACTTGCCTGCAGGGCACTAGCACAGATACGCAGTATTTT.